A single TCR beta chain is shown here with its context. Different DNA sequences within this sample yield the same CDR3. CD45RO-negative, CCR7-positively selected cells formed the naive CD8 fraction, excluding terminally differentiated effector memory CD45RA+ cells. The sample originates from a study of shared clonotypes between healthy human individuals. Only in-frame clones appear in the TCRdb table, and some are missing; sequencing was by immunoSEQ multiplex PCR. The sample consists of approximately 1.9 million clones, just under 95% of them appearing once. Trimming pared 4 bases from V and 4 bases from J, leaving 11 bases between. The germline CDR1 and CDR2 sequences are MNHEY and SMNVEV (reference sequence). This CDR3 comprises 13 residues.

This TCR derives from a young man in good health. Some clones in this sample may be carry-over from other donors' samples. The genes are TRBV27 and TRBJ2-7; D uncertain. Sequenced: naive CD8+ T cells from PBMCs. The CDR3 reads CASSYGLAYEQYF. DNA for the CDR3: TGTGCCAGCAGTTACGGGTTGGCGTACGAGCAGTACTTC.